This T cell receptor (beta chain) was captured in a study of T cell responses to AZD1222 COVID-19 vaccine. V lost 4 bases and J lost 2; bases outside the gene matches: 6. The CDR3 has 14 amino acids. Germline values: CDR1 SQVTM, CDR2 ANQGSEA. The protocol was immunoSEQ multiplex PCR, while the TCRdb copy is restricted to in-frame clones and leaves out a portion. The data show some 110,000 clones, about four fifths seen once. This clone came up once. The rearrangement uses TRBV29-1 and TRBJ2-7; 9 positions agree with TRBD1. This TCR was recovered from an adult in good health. The sequences come from peripheral blood, collected on day 0 of AZD1222 vaccination. CDR3: CSVVQGAPTYEQYF. The CDR3 nucleotides read TGCAGCGTTGTACAGGGGGCACCTACCTACGAGCAGTACTTC.